This TCR beta chain was documented in a study of T cell responses to AZD1222 COVID-19 vaccine (dated by TCRdb to about 2021). In the study overall: AZD1222 recipients whose second dose came at about 4 weeks and those whose second dose came at about 12 weeks were combined into one group, since spike-specific TCR depth and breadth did not differ between the two schedules. TCR sequencing was performed for roughly 240 trial participants, of whom 207 were given two doses of AZD1222 and 26 were given two doses of MenACWY control vaccine. Enrollment into the trials was organized by age into subgroups of 18-55, 56-69 and 70-plus years, and those subgroups contained about 160, 30 and 59 TCR-sequenced participants, respectively.

According to the study, the label for this sample's time point signals: baseline before first vaccination. Vaccinee samples were obtained from the UK trials COV001 and COV002, which included a single-blind randomized controlled phase 2/3 trial of AZD1222 (ChAdOx1 nCoV-19) in healthy adults. For TCRbeta chain sequencing, PBMC samples from trial participants were taken at day 0 and at day 28 after the second dose. The study at large found these results: Epitopes outside the regions mutated in the B.1.351 and B.1.1.7 variants were reportedly recognized by nearly half of the unique spike-specific TCRs. Because no day 14 peak-response samples were available, the repertoires could be characterized only after the peak T cell response. In the small 56-69-year group, the increase in depth fell short of significance, most likely because of low power. CD4 TCRs associated with the vaccine covered the entire spike protein, and the dominant responses were in regions 160-218 and 743-854. Participants were mostly white British, with more females than males. The authors suggested clonal diversity may have been underestimated. After two AZD1222 doses, spike-specific TCR breadth and depth were significantly higher than at day 0 and than in MenACWY recipients. Conclusions about previously exposed vaccinees are limited, since just a handful of AZD1222 recipients were seropositive for SARS-CoV-2 at baseline.

The CDR3 regions of human TCRbeta chains were analyzed by immunosequencing. On the study's bioinformatics: TCRs in the repertoires were compared against a reference library of SARS-CoV-2-specific TCRs that had been generated with the MIRA antigen-specificity platform. Breadth was defined as the fraction of unique TCRs that were SARS-CoV-2-associated. Depth was defined as the fraction of total T cells that were SARS-CoV-2-associated. Using the MIRA data, each spike-specific TCR was mapped to the spike region that the TCR reacts to and placed in a CD4 or CD8 class. Log10-transformed breadth and depth values were compared by one-way ANOVA with Sidak's multiple comparisons tests. Not all clones reach the TCRdb copy of this immuneACCESS table, which keeps in-frame sequences only. Checked studies attribute under half of the gap to unresolved V genes and leave the rest unexplained. V and J calls plus clone size are reproduced from that table; the DNA served to infer D and trimming. The sample table holds around 130,000 clones, of which approximately 94% were seen once. Clones ranked in the top ten supply approximately 3.4% of the sample.

In the case of this clone: This clone's antigen is unknown. The sample holds no much larger clone one base away, and base qualities are not on file.

Trimming costs V 10 bases and J 0 bases, and their ends lie 13 bases apart. From the cysteine up to the phenylalanine, the CDR3 has a length of 14 residues. The sequence is cut down to CDR3 DNA, 42 bases in frame from base 1. The germline V gene (reference sequence) gives CDR1 as LNHDA and CDR2 as SQIVND. The specimen comprised peripheral blood, sampled on day 0 of AZD1222 vaccination. Recombination linked TRBV19 to TRBJ1-5, with TRBD1 tentatively as D gene (6 bases match). This clonotype was sampled from an adult in good health. The nucleotides are TGTGCCACCCAGGACAGATCTAGCAATCAGCCCCAGCATTTT. This gives the protein CATQDRSSNQPQHF.